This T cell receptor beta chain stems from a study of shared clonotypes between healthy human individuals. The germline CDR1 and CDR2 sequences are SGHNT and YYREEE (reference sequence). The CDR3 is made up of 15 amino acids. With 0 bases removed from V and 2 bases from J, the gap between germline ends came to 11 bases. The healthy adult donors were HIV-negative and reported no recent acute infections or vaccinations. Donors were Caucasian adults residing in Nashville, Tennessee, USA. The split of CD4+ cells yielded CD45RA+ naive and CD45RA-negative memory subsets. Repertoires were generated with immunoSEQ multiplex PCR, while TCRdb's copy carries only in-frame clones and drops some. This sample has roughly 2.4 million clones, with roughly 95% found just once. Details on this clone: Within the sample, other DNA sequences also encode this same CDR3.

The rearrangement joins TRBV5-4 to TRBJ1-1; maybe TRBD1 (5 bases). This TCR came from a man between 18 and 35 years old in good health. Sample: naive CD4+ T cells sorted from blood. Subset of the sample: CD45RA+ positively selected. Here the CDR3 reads CASSLAEGVNTEAFF. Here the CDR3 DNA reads TGTGCCAGCAGCTTGGCGGAAGGGGTAAACACTGAAGCTTTCTTT.